This passage covers 4 T cell receptor beta chains from one sample sequenced in a study of B cell selection in AIRE deficiency. Sorting defined conventional CD4 T cells as CD4+CD127+. Data came from immunoSEQ multiplex PCR; TCRdb stores just in-frame clones and leaves some out. The sample lists fewer than 30,000 clones; about 96% were seen once. Sequencing was performed on CD4+CD127+ conventional T cells sorted from PBMCs. The receptors were gathered from a human donor in good health.

V gene TRBV4-3 combines with J gene TRBJ2-3; D is undetermined. Germline V lookup: CDR1 LGHNA, CDR2 YSLEER. The CDR3 is 15 residues long. Trimming left V 1 base short and J 1 base short, with 9 bases between. The CDR3 bases are TGCGCCAGCAGCCAAGGATTCCTAGGCACAGATACGCAGTATTTT. Protein: CASSQGFLGTDTQYF.

The rearrangement uses TRBV5-8 and TRBJ1-5; 7 bases line up with TRBD1. The V gene's germline CDR1 is SGHTS and CDR2 YDEGEE. This CDR3 region has 20 residues. Trimming cost V 3 bases and J 2 bases; bases outside gene matches: 20. The CDR3 DNA is TGTGCCAGCAGCTCCAGACAGGGTGAGAGGGGGTATGCGGGCAATCAGCCCCAGCATTTT. Amino acid sequence: CASSSRQGERGYAGNQPQHF.

The chain carries TRBV7-9 and TRBJ2-5; no clear D. The CDR3 has 13 residues. Germline V gives CDR1 SEHNR, CDR2 FQNEAQ (reference sequence). Trimming left V 5 bases short and J 3 bases short, with 10 bases between. CDR3 DNA sequence: TGTGCCAGCAGCCCGGGCCCGAAAGAGACCCAGTACTTC. It specifies CASSPGPKETQYF. The variable domain in full, completed from reference TRBV7-9 and TRBJ2-5, reads DTGVSQNPRHKITKRGQNVTFRCDPISEHNRLYWYRQTLGQGPEFLTYFQNEAQLEKSRLLSDRFSAERPKGSFSTLEIQRTEQGDSAMYLCASSPGPKETQYFGPGTRLLVL.

This clone was observed a few times. The gene calls are TRBV5-6 and TRBJ1-4; 9 bases line up with TRBD1. CDR3 length: 16 residues. Germline V gene data show CDR1 as SGHDT and CDR2 as YYEEEE. With 2 bases clipped from V and 8 bases from J, the junction kept 10 bases outside the gene matches. The chain's CDR3 is CASSFKLGQGGEKLFF. CDR3 nucleotides: TGTGCCAGCAGCTTCAAATTGGGACAGGGTGGAGAAAAACTGTTTTTT.